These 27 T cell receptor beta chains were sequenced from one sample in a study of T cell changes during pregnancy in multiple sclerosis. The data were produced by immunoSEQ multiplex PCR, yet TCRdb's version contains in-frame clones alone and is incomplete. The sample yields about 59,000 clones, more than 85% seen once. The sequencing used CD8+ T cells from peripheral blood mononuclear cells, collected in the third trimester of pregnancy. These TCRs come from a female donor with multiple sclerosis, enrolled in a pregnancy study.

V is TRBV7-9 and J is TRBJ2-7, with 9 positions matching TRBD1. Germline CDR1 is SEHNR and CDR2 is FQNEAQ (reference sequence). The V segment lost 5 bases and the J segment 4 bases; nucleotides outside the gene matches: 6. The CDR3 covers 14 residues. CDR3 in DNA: TGTGCCAGCAGCCCCGGGACAGGGAGGTACGAGCAGTACTTC. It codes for CASSPGTGRYEQYF.

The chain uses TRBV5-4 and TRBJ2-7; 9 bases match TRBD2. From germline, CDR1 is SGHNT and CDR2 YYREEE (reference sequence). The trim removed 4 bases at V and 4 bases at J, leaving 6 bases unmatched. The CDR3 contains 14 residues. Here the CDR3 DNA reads TGTGCCAGCAGCCCCGGGACTAGCTATTACGAGCAGTACTTC. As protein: CASSPGTSYYEQYF.

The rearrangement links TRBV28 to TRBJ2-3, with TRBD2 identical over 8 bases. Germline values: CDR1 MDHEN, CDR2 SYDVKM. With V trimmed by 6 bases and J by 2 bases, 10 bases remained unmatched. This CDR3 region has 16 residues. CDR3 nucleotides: TGTGCCAGCAGGCCTCATCCGGGACTAGTCACAGATACGCAGTATTTT. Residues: CASRPHPGLVTDTQYF.

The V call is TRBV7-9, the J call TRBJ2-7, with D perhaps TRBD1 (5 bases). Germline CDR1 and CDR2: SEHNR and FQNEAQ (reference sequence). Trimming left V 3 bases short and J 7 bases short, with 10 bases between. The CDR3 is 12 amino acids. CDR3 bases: TGTGCCAGCAGCTTTACAGGAATTGAGCAGTACTTC. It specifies CASSFTGIEQYF.

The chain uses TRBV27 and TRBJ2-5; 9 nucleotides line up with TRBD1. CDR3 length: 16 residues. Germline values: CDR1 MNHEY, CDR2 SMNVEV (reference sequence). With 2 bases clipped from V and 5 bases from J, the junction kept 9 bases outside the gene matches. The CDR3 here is CASSLLGTGQGETQYF. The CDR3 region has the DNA TGTGCCAGCAGTTTACTAGGGACAGGGCAGGGCGAGACCCAGTACTTC.

The CDR3 loop is CASSFTGEGGTEAFF. The CDR3 DNA is TGCGCCAGCAGCTTCACGGGCGAAGGGGGCACTGAAGCTTTCTTT. The chain has TRBV5-1 and TRBJ1-1, with TRBD1 as a possible D gene (6 bases). This CDR3 region has 15 residues. The V end lost 2 bases, the J end lost 4 bases, and 15 bases lay between the germline ends. Germline V CDR1 and CDR2: SGHRS, YFSETQ.

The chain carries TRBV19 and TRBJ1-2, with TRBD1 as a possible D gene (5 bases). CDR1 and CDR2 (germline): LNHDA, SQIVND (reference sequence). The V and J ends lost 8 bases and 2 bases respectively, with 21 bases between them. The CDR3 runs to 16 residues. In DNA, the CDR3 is TGTGCCAGTTTCTCATTCTTACGGGACTCAAACTATGGCTACACCTTC. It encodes CASFSFLRDSNYGYTF.

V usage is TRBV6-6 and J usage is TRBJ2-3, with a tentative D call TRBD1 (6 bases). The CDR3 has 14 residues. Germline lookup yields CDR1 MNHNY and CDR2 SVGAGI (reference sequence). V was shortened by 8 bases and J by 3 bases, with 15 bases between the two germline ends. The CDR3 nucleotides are TGTGCCAGCTCCAGGGGTTGGGAGACAGATACGCAGTATTTT. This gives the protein CASSRGWETDTQYF.

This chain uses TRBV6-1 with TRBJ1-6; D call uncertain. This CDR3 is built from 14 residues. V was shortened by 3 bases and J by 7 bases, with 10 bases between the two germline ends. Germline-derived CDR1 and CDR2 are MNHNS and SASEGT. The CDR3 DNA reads TGTGCCAGCAGTGAGAGTTATTACAATTCACCCCTCCACTTT. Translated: CASSESYYNSPLHF.

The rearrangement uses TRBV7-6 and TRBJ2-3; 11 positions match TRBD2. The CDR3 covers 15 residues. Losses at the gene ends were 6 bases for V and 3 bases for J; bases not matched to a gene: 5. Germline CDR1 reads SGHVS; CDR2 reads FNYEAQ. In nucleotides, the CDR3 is TGTGCCAGCAGGCGGACTAGCGGGTCTACAGATACGCAGTATTTT. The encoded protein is CASRRTSGSTDTQYF.

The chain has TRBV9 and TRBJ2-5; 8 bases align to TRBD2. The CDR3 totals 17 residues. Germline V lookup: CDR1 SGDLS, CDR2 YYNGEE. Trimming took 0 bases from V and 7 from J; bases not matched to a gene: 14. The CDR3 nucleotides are TGTGCCAGCAGCGTAGCCAGCGGGAGAGCCCCGTTCGGGACCCAGTACTTC. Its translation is CASSVASGRAPFGTQYF.

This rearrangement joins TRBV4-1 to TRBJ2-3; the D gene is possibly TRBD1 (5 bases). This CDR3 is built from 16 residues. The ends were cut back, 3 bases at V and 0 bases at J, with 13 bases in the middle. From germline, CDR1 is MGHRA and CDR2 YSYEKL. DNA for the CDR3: TGCGCCAGCAGCCATAAGGGGTATCCTAGCACAGATACGCAGTATTTT. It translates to CASSHKGYPSTDTQYF.

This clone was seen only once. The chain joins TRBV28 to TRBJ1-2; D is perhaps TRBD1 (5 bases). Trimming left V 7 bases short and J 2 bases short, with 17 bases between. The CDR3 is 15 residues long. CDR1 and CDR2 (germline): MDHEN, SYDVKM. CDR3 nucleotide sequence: TGTGCCAGCACCGAACGCGGGGGAACCAACTATGGCTACACCTTC. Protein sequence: CASTERGGTNYGYTF.

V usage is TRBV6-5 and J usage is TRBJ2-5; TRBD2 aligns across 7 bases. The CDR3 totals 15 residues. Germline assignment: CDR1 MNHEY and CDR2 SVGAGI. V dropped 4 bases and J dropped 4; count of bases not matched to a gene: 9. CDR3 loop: CASSSGTIPGETQYF. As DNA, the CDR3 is TGTGCCAGCAGTTCTGGGACTATCCCTGGAGAGACCCAGTACTTC.

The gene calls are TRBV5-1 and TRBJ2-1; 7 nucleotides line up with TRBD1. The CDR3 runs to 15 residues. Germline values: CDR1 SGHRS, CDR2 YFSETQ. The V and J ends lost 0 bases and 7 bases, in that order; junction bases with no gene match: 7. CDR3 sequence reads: CASSLAWAGGNEQFF. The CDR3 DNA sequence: TGCGCCAGCAGCTTGGCCTGGGCAGGGGGTAATGAGCAGTTCTTC.

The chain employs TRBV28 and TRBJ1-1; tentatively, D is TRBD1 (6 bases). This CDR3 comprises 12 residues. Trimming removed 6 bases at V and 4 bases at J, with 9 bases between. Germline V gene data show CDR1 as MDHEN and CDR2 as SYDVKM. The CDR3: CASRFRGTEAFF. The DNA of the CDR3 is TGTGCCAGCAGGTTCAGGGGCACTGAAGCTTTCTTT.

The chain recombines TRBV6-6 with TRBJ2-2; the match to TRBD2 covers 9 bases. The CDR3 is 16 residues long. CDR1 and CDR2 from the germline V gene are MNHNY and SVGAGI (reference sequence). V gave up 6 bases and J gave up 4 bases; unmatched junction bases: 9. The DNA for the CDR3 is TGTGCCAGCAGGCCGGGACTAGCCACGAGCACCGGGGAGCTGTTTTTT. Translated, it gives CASRPGLATSTGELFF.

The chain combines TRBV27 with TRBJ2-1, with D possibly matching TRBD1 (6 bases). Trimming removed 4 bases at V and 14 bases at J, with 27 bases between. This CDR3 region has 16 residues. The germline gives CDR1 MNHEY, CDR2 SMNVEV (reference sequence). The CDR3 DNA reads TGTGCCAGCAGTTCGTGGCAGGGGATTACCGGGCCGATGGAGTTCTTC. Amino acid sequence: CASSSWQGITGPMEFF.

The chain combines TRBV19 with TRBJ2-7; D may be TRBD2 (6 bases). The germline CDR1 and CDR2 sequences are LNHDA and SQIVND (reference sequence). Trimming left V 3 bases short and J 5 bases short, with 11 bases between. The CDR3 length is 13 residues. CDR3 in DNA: TGTGCCAGTAGTATGGCGGGGTTCCACGAGCAGTACTTC. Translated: CASSMAGFHEQYF.

CDR3: CASSLPGQYSPQTQYF. DNA for the CDR3: TGTGCCAGCAGTCTACCGGGACAGTACTCCCCACAGACGCAGTATTTT. The gene calls are TRBV27 and TRBJ2-3; 7 bases agree with TRBD1. The germline CDR1 and CDR2 sequences are MNHEY and SMNVEV (reference sequence). The CDR3 is 16 amino acids. J lost 9 bases, V lost 5 bases, and 17 bases had no gene match.

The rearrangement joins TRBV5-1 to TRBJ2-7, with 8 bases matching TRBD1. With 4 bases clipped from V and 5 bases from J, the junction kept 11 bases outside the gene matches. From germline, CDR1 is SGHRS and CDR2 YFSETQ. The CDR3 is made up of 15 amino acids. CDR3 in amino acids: CASSLRPGGEDEQYF. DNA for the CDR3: TGCGCCAGCAGCCTAAGGCCAGGGGGCGAGGACGAGCAGTACTTC.

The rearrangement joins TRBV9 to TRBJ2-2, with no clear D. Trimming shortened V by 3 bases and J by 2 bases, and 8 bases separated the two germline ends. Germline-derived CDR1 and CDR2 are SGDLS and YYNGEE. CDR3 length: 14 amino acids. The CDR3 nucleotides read TGTGCCAGCAGCGCCTCGGGTAACACCGGGGAGCTGTTTTTT. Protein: CASSASGNTGELFF.

CDR3 bases: TGTGCCAGCAGCGTAGTGCAGGAGCAGTTCTTC. Translation gives CASSVVQEQFF. This rearrangement joins TRBV9 to TRBJ2-1; D ambiguous. The CDR3 runs 11 residues. The V end was cut by 0 bases, the J end by 10 bases, with 5 bases between. Germline V gene sequence: CDR1 SGDLS, CDR2 YYNGEE.

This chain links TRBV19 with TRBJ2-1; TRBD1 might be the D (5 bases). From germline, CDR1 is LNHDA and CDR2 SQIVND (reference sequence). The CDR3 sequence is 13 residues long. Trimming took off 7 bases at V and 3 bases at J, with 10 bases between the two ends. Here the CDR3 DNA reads TGTGCCAGTACACAGGCCTTCTACAATGAGCAGTTCTTC. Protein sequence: CASTQAFYNEQFF.

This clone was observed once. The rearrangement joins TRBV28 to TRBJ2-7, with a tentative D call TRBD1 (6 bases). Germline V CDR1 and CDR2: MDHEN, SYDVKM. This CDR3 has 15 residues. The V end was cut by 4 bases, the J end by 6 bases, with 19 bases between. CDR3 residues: CASSWRTVLGGEQYF. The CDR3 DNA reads TGTGCCAGCAGTTGGAGGACAGTCCTGGGCGGCGAGCAGTACTTC.

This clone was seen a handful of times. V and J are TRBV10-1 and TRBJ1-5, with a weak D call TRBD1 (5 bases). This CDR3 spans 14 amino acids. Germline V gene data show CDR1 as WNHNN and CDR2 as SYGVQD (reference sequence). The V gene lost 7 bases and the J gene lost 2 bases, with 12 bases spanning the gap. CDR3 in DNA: TGCGCCAGCATTGGGACTTTATGCAATCAGCCCCAGCATTTT. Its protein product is CASIGTLCNQPQHF.

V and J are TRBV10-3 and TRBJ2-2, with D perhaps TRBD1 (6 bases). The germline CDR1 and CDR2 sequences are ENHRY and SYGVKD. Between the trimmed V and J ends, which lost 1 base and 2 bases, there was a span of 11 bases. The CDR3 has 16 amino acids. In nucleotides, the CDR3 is TGTGCCATCAGTGAGTATGGGACACCTAACACCGGGGAGCTGTTTTTT. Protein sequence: CAISEYGTPNTGELFF.